The 32 T cell receptor beta chains below all came from one sample that was sequenced in a study of beta chain features in type 1 diabetes. Expressed TCRB transcripts got sequenced, as all isolated RNA was reverse transcribed. Sequenced by immunoSEQ multiplex PCR; TCRdb stores in-frame clones only, minus some. This table has roughly 40,000 clones, roughly two thirds appearing once. The sequenced sample consisted of Tregs from blood. The receptors shown here come from a woman in her thirties in good health.

The V call is TRBV2, the J call TRBJ2-5, with a weak D call TRBD2 (6 bases). This CDR3 comprises 15 residues. Germline CDR1 SNHLY, CDR2 FYNNEI. With 8 bases removed from V and 1 base from J, the gap between germline ends came to 17 bases. As DNA, the CDR3 is TGTGCCAGCTCCCGCCGGGGGAACGGCCAAGAGACCCAGTACTTC. Translating it yields CASSRRGNGQETQYF.

This clone was seen once. The chain joins TRBV7-2 to TRBJ2-2; TRBD2 matches at 9 bases. CDR1 SGHTA and CDR2 FQGNSA come from the germline V gene. This CDR3 region has 17 residues. Trimming cost V 1 base and J 4 bases; bases outside gene matches: 7. The CDR3 reads CASSLESLAGLTGELFF. In DNA, the CDR3 is TGTGCCAGCAGCTTAGAGAGTCTAGCGGGACTCACCGGGGAGCTGTTTTTT.

CDR3 residues: CASAPSAGYTGELFF. CDR3 nucleotides: TGTGCCAGCGCCCCTTCGGCAGGGTACACCGGGGAGCTGTTTTTT. V is TRBV7-3 and J is TRBJ2-2; D possibly corresponds to TRBD1 (5 bases). This CDR3 region has 15 residues. Between the trimmed V and J ends, which lost 8 bases and 3 bases, there was a span of 16 bases. CDR1 is SGHTA and CDR2 is FQGTGA in the germline V gene.

Note on this clone: The same CDR3 can be traced to other DNA sequences in this sample. The chain uses TRBV27 and TRBJ2-5, with 9 nucleotides matching TRBD1. The CDR3 is 14 amino acids. Germline-derived CDR1 and CDR2 are MNHEY and SMNVEV (reference sequence). Unmatched junction bases numbered 10, after V lost 9 bases and J lost 5 bases. Here the CDR3 reads CASNKQGAFETQYF. The CDR3 DNA sequence: TGTGCCAGTAACAAACAGGGGGCGTTTGAGACCCAGTACTTC.

This clone turned up a few times. The chain joins TRBV10-3 to TRBJ2-7; 11 positions agree with TRBD2. The germline V gene has CDR1 ENHRY and CDR2 SYGVKD. V trimming: 0 bases; J trimming: 2 bases; junction bases outside the gene matches: 0. There are 15 residues in the CDR3. Here the CDR3 DNA reads TGTGCCATCAGTGAGTCGACTAGCGGGGCCTACGAGCAGTACTTC. This sequence encodes CAISESTSGAYEQYF.

This chain links TRBV5-1 with TRBJ1-1; tentatively, D is TRBD1 (5 bases). CDR3 length: 14 amino acids. Germline assignment: CDR1 SGHRS and CDR2 YFSETQ. Trimming took 4 bases from V and 1 from J, leaving 11 bases between them. The CDR3 loop reads CASSKGVPNTEAFF. CDR3 nucleotides: TGCGCCAGCAGCAAAGGGGTCCCGAACACTGAAGCTTTCTTT.

The chain carries TRBV6-1 and TRBJ2-7; possibly TRBD1 for D (6 bases). V was clipped by 3 bases and J by 3 bases, with 15 bases between them. CDR1 and CDR2 (germline): MNHNS, SASEGT. CDR3 size: 15 residues. In DNA, the CDR3 is TGTGCCAGCAGTGAGGTAGGACAGTACTTCTACGAGCAGTACTTC. It is translated as CASSEVGQYFYEQYF.

The chain uses TRBV29-1 and TRBJ2-1; a weak D match, TRBD2 (5 bases). Germline V CDR1 and CDR2: SQVTM, ANQGSEA. Trimming shortened V by 5 bases and J by 0 bases, and 11 bases separated the two germline ends. This CDR3 is 14 amino acids long. CDR3 residues: CSVPRRSSYNEQFF. CDR3 coding DNA: TGCAGCGTTCCTCGGAGGAGCTCCTACAATGAGCAGTTCTTC.

This clone was detected a few times. CDR3 sequence (DNA): TGTGCCATCAGTGGGGGACTGGATACGAACACCGGGGAGCTGTTTTTT. Its protein product is CAISGGLDTNTGELFF. V usage is TRBV10-3 and J usage is TRBJ2-2, with D possibly matching TRBD2 (6 bases). CDR1 and CDR2 (germline): ENHRY, SYGVKD. This CDR3 contains 16 residues. Trimming took 4 bases from V and 0 from J, leaving 12 bases between them.

The V call is TRBV28, the J call TRBJ2-4; TRBD1 agrees at 7 bases. Trimming removed 6 bases from V and 1 base from J; junction bases left unmatched: 3. This CDR3 has 14 residues. From germline, CDR1 is MDHEN and CDR2 SYDVKM. The CDR3 bases are TGTGCCAGCAGCCCGACAGGGGCCAAAAACATTCAGTACTTC. This encodes CASSPTGAKNIQYF.

This chain joins TRBV5-6 and TRBJ2-7, with 9 bases fitting TRBD2. This CDR3 is built from 15 residues. Germline V gene lookup returns CDR1 SGHDT and CDR2 YYEEEE. The V segment lost 5 bases and the J segment 3 bases; nucleotides outside the gene matches: 9. CDR3 residues: CASRLAGLANYEQYF. For the CDR3, the DNA is TGTGCCAGCAGACTCGCGGGACTAGCTAACTACGAGCAGTACTTC. Complete variable domain (other parts from reference TRBV5-6 and TRBJ2-7): DAGVTQSPTHLIKTRGQQVTLRCSPKSGHDTVSWYQQALGQGPQFIFQYYEEEERQRGNFPDRFSGHQFPNYSSELNVNALLLGDSALYLCASRLAGLANYEQYFGPGTRLTVT.

The chain employs TRBV18 and TRBJ2-1, with TRBD1 matching 8 bases. CDR3 length equals 13 residues. V shed 6 bases, J shed 10 bases, and the junction held 8 bases outside the gene matches. Germline loops: CDR1 KGHSH, CDR2 LQKENI. For the CDR3, the DNA is TGTGCCAGCTCGCCCGGACAGGGAATCGAGCAGTTCTTC. It encodes CASSPGQGIEQFF.

This clone was seen a handful of times. This chain connects TRBV5-1 to TRBJ2-3; a weak D match, TRBD2 (5 bases). CDR1 and CDR2 from the germline V gene are SGHRS and YFSETQ. Between the trimmed V and J ends, which lost 0 bases and 4 bases, there was a span of 15 bases. The CDR3 extends over 16 amino acids. The CDR3 DNA is TGCGCCAGCAGCTTGGATGGACCTGGGAGCGCAGATACGCAGTATTTT. Amino acids: CASSLDGPGSADTQYF.

This clone has only one observation. V is TRBV7-8 and J is TRBJ2-3; a weak D match, TRBD2 (5 bases). With 2 bases removed from V and 7 bases from J, the gap between germline ends came to 13 bases. The CDR3 is made up of 14 amino acids. The V gene's germline CDR1 is SGHVS and CDR2 FQNEAQ. CDR3 loop: CASSLLAFGYTQYF. Here the CDR3 DNA reads TGTGCCAGCAGCTTATTAGCGTTCGGATATACGCAGTATTTT.

V usage is TRBV7-2 and J usage is TRBJ2-5; 10 bases align to TRBD1. The length of the CDR3 is 14 residues. In germline, CDR1 is SGHTA, CDR2 FQGNSA. With 5 bases clipped from V and 4 bases from J, the junction kept 4 bases outside the gene matches. The CDR3 DNA is TGTGCCAGCAGCCTCCGGACAGGGGGAGAGACCCAGTACTTC. Residues: CASSLRTGGETQYF.

The chain uses TRBV7-9 and TRBJ1-2; TRBD1 matches at 7 bases. Trimming at V came to 4 bases and at J to 4 bases, leaving 12 bases not matched to a gene. This CDR3 is 16 amino acids long. Germline V CDR1 and CDR2: SEHNR, FQNEAQ (reference sequence). The CDR3 here is CASSYPRQGMVYGYTF. In DNA form, the CDR3 reads TGTGCCAGCAGCTACCCCCGACAGGGAATGGTCTATGGCTACACCTTC.

The sample holds a few counts of this clone. J is TRBJ2-1 and V is TRBV29-1, with 10 bases aligning to TRBD2. J gave up 3 bases and V 6 bases, and 11 bases lay outside the gene matches. CDR3 length equals 16 residues. Germline CDR1 and CDR2: SQVTM and ANQGSEA. The CDR3 is CSVFLTSGGVYNEQFF. As DNA, the CDR3 is TGCAGCGTCTTCCTGACGAGCGGGGGGGTCTACAATGAGCAGTTCTTC.

V gene TRBV6-6 combines with J gene TRBJ1-3; D call uncertain. Germline values: CDR1 MNHNY, CDR2 SVGAGI (reference sequence). The CDR3 has 13 residues. The germline V and J ends were trimmed by 8 bases and 0 bases, with 8 bases remaining between them. DNA for the CDR3: TGTGCCAGCTGGGCCGTCTCTGGAAACACCATATATTTT. Its protein product is CASWAVSGNTIYF.

This clone was recorded once. The chain has TRBV5-1 and TRBJ2-1; perhaps TRBD1 as D (6 bases). Per germline, CDR1 SGHRS and CDR2 YFSETQ. V lost 0 bases and J 5 bases, leaving 9 bases between the germline ends. The CDR3 spans 14 residues. The CDR3 loop reads CASSLGQVNNEQFF. CDR3 coding DNA: TGCGCCAGCAGCTTGGGACAGGTTAACAATGAGCAGTTCTTC.

The chain has TRBV6-6 and TRBJ2-1, with 11 bases that match TRBD2. From germline, CDR1 is MNHNY and CDR2 SVGAGI (reference sequence). V dropped 6 bases and J dropped 9; count of bases not matched to a gene: 13. There are 16 residues in the CDR3. The CDR3, as DNA: TGTGCCAGCAGCTTTAGCGGGAGGGCCTCGGGTGGTGAGCAGTTCTTC. Protein: CASSFSGRASGGEQFF.

This rearrangement joins TRBV5-1 to TRBJ2-5, with 8 bases identical to TRBD1. The CDR3 is made up of 13 amino acids. Germline loops: CDR1 SGHRS, CDR2 YFSETQ. Trimming removed 4 bases from V and 3 bases from J; junction bases left unmatched: 2. This CDR3 reads CASSEQGEETQYF. In nucleotides, the CDR3 is TGCGCCAGCAGCGAACAGGGGGAAGAGACCCAGTACTTC.

The chain joins TRBV7-2 to TRBJ2-1; a weak D match, TRBD2 (5 bases). From germline, CDR1 is SGHTA and CDR2 FQGNSA. Trimming left V 1 base short and J 3 bases short, with 10 bases between. The CDR3 is made up of 15 amino acids. CDR3 protein: CASSLVASFYNEQFF. DNA for the CDR3: TGTGCCAGCAGCTTAGTAGCGAGCTTCTACAATGAGCAGTTCTTC.

The rearrangement joins TRBV9 to TRBJ2-5; 12 bases line up with TRBD2. The length of the CDR3 is 14 residues. V dropped 3 bases and J dropped 3; count of bases not matched to a gene: 0. CDR1 and CDR2 (germline): SGDLS, YYNGEE. The CDR3 bases are TGTGCCAGCAGCGGACTAGCGGGAGAAGAGACCCAGTACTTC. This encodes CASSGLAGEETQYF.

The J gene is TRBJ1-4, the V gene TRBV7-9; 7 nucleotides agree with TRBD1. The CDR3 totals 15 residues. V lost 1 base, J lost 7 bases, and 6 bases stayed unmatched. CDR1 and CDR2 (germline): SEHNR, FQNEAQ (reference sequence). The CDR3 loop is CASSLVGGWGEKLFF. CDR3 DNA sequence: TGTGCCAGCAGCTTAGTAGGGGGCTGGGGTGAAAAACTGTTTTTT.

The genes are TRBV28 and TRBJ2-7, with 12 nucleotides matching TRBD2. In germline, CDR1 is MDHEN, CDR2 SYDVKM. The CDR3 sequence is 15 residues long. After removal of 6 bases from V and 1 base from J, the junction contained 4 bases not matched to a gene. DNA for the CDR3: TGTGCCAGCAGGACTAGCGGGAGTCGTTCCTACGAGCAGTACTTC. Protein: CASRTSGSRSYEQYF.

V gene TRBV18 combines with J gene TRBJ2-1; 9 nucleotides align to TRBD2. The CDR3 is made up of 19 amino acids. Germline CDR1 and CDR2: KGHSH and LQKENI. V was pared by 2 bases and J by 5 bases, with 16 bases of the junction left unmatched. The CDR3 here is CASSPGILSGGRENNEQFF. CDR3 DNA: TGTGCCAGCTCACCAGGAATCCTTAGCGGCGGGAGGGAGAACAATGAGCAGTTCTTC.

The V and J genes are TRBV7-9 and TRBJ2-7; unclear D gene. The CDR3 extends over 12 amino acids. Trimming shortened V by 3 bases and J by 5 bases, and 8 bases separated the two germline ends. Germline CDR1 and CDR2: SEHNR and FQNEAQ (reference sequence). Written as DNA, the CDR3 is TGTGCCAGCAGCTTTGCCGCGGACGAGCAGTACTTC. It specifies CASSFAADEQYF.

J is TRBJ2-5 and V is TRBV6-5; 10 bases match TRBD1. The CDR3 runs to 15 residues. V lost 5 bases, J lost 7 bases, and 10 bases stayed unmatched. Per germline, CDR1 MNHEY and CDR2 SVGAGI. In DNA form, the CDR3 reads TGTGCCAGCAGTCCTCGCGGGACAGGGGTGGGGACCCAGTACTTC. This encodes CASSPRGTGVGTQYF.

The chain employs TRBV5-4 and TRBJ2-7; 9 bases align to TRBD2. Germline lookup yields CDR1 SGHNT and CDR2 YYREEE (reference sequence). The CDR3 is 15 amino acids. With 0 bases clipped from V and 2 bases from J, the junction kept 3 bases outside the gene matches. The CDR3 reads CASSLGPSGTYEQYF. Here the CDR3 DNA reads TGTGCCAGCAGCTTGGGCCCTAGCGGGACCTACGAGCAGTACTTC.

The chain couples TRBV11-2 to TRBJ1-4; D ambiguous. Germline V gene lookup returns CDR1 SGHAT and CDR2 FQNNGV. The V end lost 4 bases, the J end lost 7 bases, and 19 bases lay between the germline ends. This CDR3 contains 16 residues. As DNA, the CDR3 is TGTGCCAGCAGCTATGGGTGGGCTGGAACGATTGAAAAACTGTTTTTT. Its protein product is CASSYGWAGTIEKLFF.

V is TRBV6-5 and J is TRBJ1-3; D may be TRBD1 (6 bases). This CDR3 is 16 amino acids long. The ends were cut back, 0 bases at V and 1 base at J, with 10 bases in the middle. The germline V gene encodes CDR1 MNHEY and CDR2 SVGAGI. The CDR3 here is CASSYSLQGSGNTIYF. The CDR3 DNA follows: TGTGCCAGCAGTTACTCGCTGCAGGGGTCTGGAAACACCATATATTTT.

The table lists this clone with a few counts. The chain has TRBV10-3 and TRBJ2-7, with 11 bases that match TRBD2. J lost 6 bases, V lost 10 bases, and 11 bases had no gene match. The germline V gene encodes CDR1 ENHRY and CDR2 SYGVKD. This CDR3 spans 14 amino acids. CDR3 bases: TGTGCCACCAATAGCGGGAGGGCCTTCATCGAGCAGTACTTC. Translating it yields CATNSGRAFIEQYF.